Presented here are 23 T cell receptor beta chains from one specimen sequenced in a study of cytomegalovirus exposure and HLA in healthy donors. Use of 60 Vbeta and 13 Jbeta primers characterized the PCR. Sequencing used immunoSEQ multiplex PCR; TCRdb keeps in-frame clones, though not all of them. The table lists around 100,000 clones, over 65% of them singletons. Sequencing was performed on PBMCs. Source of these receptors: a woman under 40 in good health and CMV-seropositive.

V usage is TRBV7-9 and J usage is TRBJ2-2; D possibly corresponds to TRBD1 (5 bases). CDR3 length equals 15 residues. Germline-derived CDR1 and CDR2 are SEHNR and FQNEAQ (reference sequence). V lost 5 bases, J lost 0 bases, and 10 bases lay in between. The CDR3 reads CASSLDKSNTGELFF. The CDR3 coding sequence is TGTGCCAGCAGCCTGGACAAATCGAACACCGGGGAGCTGTTTTTT.

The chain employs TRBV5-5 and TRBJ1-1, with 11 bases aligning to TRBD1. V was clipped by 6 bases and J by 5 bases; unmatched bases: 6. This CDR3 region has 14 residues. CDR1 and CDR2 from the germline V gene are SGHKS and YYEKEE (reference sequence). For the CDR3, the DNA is TGTGCCAGCAACCTAGGGACAGGGGGTACTGAAGCTTTCTTT. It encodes CASNLGTGGTEAFF.

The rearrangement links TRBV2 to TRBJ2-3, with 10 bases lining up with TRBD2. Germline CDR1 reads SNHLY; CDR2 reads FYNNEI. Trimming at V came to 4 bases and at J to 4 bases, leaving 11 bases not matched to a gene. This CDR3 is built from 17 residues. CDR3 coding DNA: TGTGCCAGCAGTGGGACTAGCGGAACCACAGACGCAGATACGCAGTATTTT. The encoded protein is CASSGTSGTTDADTQYF.

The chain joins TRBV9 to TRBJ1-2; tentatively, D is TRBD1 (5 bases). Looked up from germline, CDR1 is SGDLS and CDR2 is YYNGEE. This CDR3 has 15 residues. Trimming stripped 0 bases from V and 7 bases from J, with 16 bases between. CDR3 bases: TGTGCCAGCAGCGTAGATTGGCGGGGGGAACTTGGCTACACCTTC. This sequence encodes CASSVDWRGELGYTF.

The CDR3 sequence: CASQTGSSNEKLFF. In nucleotides, the CDR3 is TGTGCCAGCCAAACAGGGTCCTCTAATGAAAAACTGTTTTTT. The chain combines TRBV19 with TRBJ1-4; possibly TRBD1 for D (6 bases). The CDR3 length is 14 residues. Germline CDR1 is LNHDA and CDR2 is SQIVND (reference sequence). The ends were cut back, 9 bases at V and 3 bases at J, with 14 bases in the middle.

CDR3 in DNA: TGTGCCAGCAGTCCTGGGACAGTCCCTTTCTATGGCTACACCTTC. This gives the protein CASSPGTVPFYGYTF. The chain couples TRBV27 to TRBJ1-2; 7 bases are shared with TRBD1. V lost 5 bases, J lost 4 bases, and 10 bases stayed unmatched. In germline, CDR1 is MNHEY, CDR2 SMNVEV (reference sequence). This CDR3 has 15 residues.

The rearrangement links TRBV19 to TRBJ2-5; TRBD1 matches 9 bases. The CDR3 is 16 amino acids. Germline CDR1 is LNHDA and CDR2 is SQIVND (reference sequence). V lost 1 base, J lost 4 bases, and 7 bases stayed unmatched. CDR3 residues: CASSIGTQGAVETQYF. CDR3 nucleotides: TGTGCCAGTAGTATAGGTACACAGGGGGCCGTAGAGACCCAGTACTTC.

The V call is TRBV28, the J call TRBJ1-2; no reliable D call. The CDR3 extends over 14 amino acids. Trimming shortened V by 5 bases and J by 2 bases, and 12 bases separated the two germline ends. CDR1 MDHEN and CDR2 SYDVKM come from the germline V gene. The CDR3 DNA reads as TGTGCCAGCAGTCCGAGGGCGCCGAACTATGGCTACACCTTC. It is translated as CASSPRAPNYGYTF.

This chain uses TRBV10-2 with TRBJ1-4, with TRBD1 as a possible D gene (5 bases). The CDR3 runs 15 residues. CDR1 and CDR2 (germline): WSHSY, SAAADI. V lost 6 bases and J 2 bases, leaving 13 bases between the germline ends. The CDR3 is CASSTGQLTNEKLFF. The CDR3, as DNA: TGCGCCAGCAGCACCGGACAACTCACTAATGAAAAACTGTTTTTT.

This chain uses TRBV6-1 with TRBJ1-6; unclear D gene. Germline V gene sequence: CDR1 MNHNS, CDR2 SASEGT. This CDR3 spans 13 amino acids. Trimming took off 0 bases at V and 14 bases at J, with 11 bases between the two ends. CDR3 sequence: CASSEAVVGSLHF. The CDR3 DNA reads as TGTGCCAGCAGTGAAGCGGTAGTCGGGTCCCTCCACTTT.

CDR3 DNA sequence: TGCGCCAGCAGCGTCGGAAGGGGGGGAATGAACACTGAAGCTTTCTTT. Amino acids: CASSVGRGGMNTEAFF. The rearrangement links TRBV5-1 to TRBJ1-1; D perhaps matches TRBD1 (6 bases). This CDR3 is 16 amino acids long. V was pared by 4 bases and J by 0 bases, with 16 bases between. Germline V gene data show CDR1 as SGHRS and CDR2 as YFSETQ. The entire variable domain, with the rest obtained from reference TRBV5-1 and TRBJ1-1, is as follows: KAGVTQTPRYLIKTRGQQVTLSCSPISGHRSVSWYQQTPGQGLQFLFEYFSETQRNKGNFPGRFSGRQFSNSRSEMNVSTLELGDSALYLCASSVGRGGMNTEAFFGQGTRLTVV.

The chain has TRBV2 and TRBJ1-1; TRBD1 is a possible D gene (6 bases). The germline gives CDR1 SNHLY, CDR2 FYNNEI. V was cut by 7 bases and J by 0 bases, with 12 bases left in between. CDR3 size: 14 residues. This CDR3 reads CASISGTMNTEAFF. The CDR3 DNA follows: TGTGCCAGCATCTCCGGGACAATGAACACTGAAGCTTTCTTT. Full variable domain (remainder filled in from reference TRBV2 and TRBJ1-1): EPEVTQTPSHQVTQMGQEVILRCVPISNHLYFYWYRQILGQKVEFLVSFYNNEISEKSEIFDDQFSVERPDGSNFTLKIRSTKLEDSAMYFCASISGTMNTEAFFGQGTRLTVV.

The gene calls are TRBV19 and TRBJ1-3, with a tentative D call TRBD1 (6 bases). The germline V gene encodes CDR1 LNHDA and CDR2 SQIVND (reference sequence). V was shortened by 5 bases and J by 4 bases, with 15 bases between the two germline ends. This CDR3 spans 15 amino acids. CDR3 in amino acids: CASSPPRTEGNTIYF. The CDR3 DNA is TGTGCCAGTAGTCCCCCGAGGACAGAGGGAAACACCATATATTTT.

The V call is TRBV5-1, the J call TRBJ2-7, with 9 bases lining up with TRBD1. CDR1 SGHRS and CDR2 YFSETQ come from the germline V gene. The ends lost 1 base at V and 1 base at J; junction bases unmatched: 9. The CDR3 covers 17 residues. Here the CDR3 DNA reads TGCGCCAGCAGCTTGTGGACCCGGGACAGGGCGTCCTACGAGCAGTACTTC. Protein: CASSLWTRDRASYEQYF.

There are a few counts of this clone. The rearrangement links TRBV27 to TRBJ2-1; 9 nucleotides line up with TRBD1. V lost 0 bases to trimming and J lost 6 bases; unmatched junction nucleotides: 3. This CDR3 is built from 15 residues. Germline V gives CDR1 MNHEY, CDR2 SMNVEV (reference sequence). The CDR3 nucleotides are TGTGCCAGCAGTTTATCGGGACAGGGTTTCAATGAGCAGTTCTTC. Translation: CASSLSGQGFNEQFF.

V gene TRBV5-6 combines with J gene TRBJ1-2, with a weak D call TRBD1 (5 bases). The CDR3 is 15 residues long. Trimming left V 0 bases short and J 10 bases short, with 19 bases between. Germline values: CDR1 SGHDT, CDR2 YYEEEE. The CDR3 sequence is CASSLVGEEGSDYTF. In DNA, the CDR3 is TGTGCCAGCAGCTTGGTGGGGGAGGAGGGCTCTGACTACACCTTC.

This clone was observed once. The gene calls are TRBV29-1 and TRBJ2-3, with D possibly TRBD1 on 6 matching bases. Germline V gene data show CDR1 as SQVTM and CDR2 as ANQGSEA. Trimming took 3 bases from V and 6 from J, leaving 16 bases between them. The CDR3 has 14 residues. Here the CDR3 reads CSVDTGFVTDTQYF. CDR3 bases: TGCAGCGTTGATACAGGGTTTGTCACCGATACGCAGTATTTT.

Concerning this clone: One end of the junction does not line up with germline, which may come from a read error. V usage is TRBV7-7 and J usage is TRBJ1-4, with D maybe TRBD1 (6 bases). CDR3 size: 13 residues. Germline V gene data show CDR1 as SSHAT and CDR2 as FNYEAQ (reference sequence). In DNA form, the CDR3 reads TGTGCTAGCAGTCCCCTACAGGGTGGAAAACTGTTTTTT. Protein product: CASSPLQGGKLFF.

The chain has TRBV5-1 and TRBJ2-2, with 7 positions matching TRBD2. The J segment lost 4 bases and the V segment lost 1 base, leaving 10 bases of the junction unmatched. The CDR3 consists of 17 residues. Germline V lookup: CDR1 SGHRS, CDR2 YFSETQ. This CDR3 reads CASSLPSTSPVTGELFF. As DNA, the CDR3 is TGCGCCAGCAGCTTGCCGTCGACTAGCCCCGTCACCGGGGAGCTGTTTTTT.

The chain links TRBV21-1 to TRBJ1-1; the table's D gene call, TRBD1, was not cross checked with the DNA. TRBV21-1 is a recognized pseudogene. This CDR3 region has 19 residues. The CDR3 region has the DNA TGTGCCAGCAGCAAAGGGGCGGGGCAGGGGGCGCGACTGTGCACTGAAGCTTTCTTT. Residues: CASSKGAGQGARLCTEAFF.

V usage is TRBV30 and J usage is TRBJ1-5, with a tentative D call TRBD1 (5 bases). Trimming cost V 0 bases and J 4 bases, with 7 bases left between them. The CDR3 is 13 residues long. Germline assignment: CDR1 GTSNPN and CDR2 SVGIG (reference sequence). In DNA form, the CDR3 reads TGTGCCTGGAGTGTTAAGGGGAATCAGCCCCAGCATTTT. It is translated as CAWSVKGNQPQHF.

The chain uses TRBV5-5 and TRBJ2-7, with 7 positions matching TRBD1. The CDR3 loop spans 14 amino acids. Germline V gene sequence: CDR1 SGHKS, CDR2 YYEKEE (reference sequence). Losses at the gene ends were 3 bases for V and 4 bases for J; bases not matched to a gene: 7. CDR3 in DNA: TGTGCCAGCAGCTCCGGGACAGCCTTTTACGAGCAGTACTTC. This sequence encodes CASSSGTAFYEQYF.

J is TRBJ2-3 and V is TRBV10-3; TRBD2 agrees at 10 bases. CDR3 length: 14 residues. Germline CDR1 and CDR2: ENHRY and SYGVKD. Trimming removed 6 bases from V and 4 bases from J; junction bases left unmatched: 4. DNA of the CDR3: TGTGCCATCAGGTCCGGGACTAGCGCAGATACGCAGTATTTT. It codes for CAIRSGTSADTQYF.